This T cell receptor (beta chain) was sequenced during a study of T cell responses to AZD1222 COVID-19 vaccine. Researchers grouped second doses given at about 4 or about 12 weeks into one pool. Regarding the study as a whole: Epitopes outside B.1.351 and B.1.1.7 mutated regions reportedly drew nearly half of spike TCRs. At baseline, seropositivity was found in only a handful of AZD1222 recipients. The study sampled repertoires only after the peak T cell response.

In this sample, this clone turned up once. Its antigen is undetermined. This CDR3 has 16 amino acids. From germline, CDR1 is SGHRS and CDR2 YFSETQ. V was pared by 1 base and J by 0 bases, with 10 bases between. The table came from immunoSEQ multiplex PCR; TCRdb's copy has only in-frame clones and leaves some out. The table shows under 170,000 clones, with about 92% occurring only once. The sequence came from an adult who received the AZD1222 COVID-19 vaccine. The material sequenced was peripheral blood, taken 28 days after the second AZD1222 dose. V gene TRBV5-1 combines with J gene TRBJ2-2, with TRBD2 as a possible D gene (5 bases). Here the CDR3 reads CASSLSGRSNTGELFF. DNA of the CDR3: TGCGCCAGCAGCTTGAGCGGCAGATCGAACACCGGGGAGCTGTTTTTT.